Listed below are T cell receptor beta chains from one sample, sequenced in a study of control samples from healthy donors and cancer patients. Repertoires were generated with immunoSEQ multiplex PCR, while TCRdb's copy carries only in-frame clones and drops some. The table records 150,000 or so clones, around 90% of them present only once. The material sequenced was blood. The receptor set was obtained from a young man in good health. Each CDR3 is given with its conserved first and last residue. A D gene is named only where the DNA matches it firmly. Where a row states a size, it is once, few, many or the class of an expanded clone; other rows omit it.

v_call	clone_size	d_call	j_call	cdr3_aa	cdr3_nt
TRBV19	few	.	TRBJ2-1	CASSISGADEQFF	TGTGCCAGTAGTATCTCAGGGGCTGATGAGCAGTTCTTC
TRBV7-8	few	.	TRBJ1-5	CASSSRAGASGNNQPQHF	TGTGCCAGCAGCTCCCGAGCCGGGGCCTCGGGGAACAATCAGCCCCAGCATTTT
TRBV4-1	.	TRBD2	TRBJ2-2	CASSQDLSGSLGTGELFF	TGCGCCAGCAGCCAAGATCTTAGCGGGAGTTTGGGCACCGGGGAGCTGTTTTTT
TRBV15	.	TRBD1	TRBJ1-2	CATSNTGTAYGYTF	TGTGCCACCAGCAACACCGGGACAGCCTATGGCTACACCTTC
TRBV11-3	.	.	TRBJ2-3	CASSLDGTNTDTQYF	TGTGCCAGCAGCTTAGATGGCACAAACACAGATACGCAGTATTTT
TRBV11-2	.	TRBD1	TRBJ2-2	CASSGGPGQGLTGELFF	TGTGCCAGCAGCGGGGGGCCGGGACAGGGCCTCACCGGGGAGCTGTTTTTT
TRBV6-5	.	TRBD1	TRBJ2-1	CASSYGTGTNEQFF	TGTGCCAGCAGTTACGGGACAGGGACCAATGAGCAGTTCTTC
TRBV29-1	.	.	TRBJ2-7	CSVEGEGSRYF	TGCAGCGTTGAGGGGGAAGGATCGCGGTACTTC
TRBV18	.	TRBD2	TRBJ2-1	CASAPGLAVNNEQFF	TGTGCCAGCGCGCCGGGACTAGCGGTAAACAATGAGCAGTTCTTC
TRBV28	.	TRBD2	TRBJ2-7	CASSSAGTSGRGYEQYF	TGTGCCAGCAGTTCGGCCGGGACTAGCGGGAGGGGGTACGAGCAGTACTTC
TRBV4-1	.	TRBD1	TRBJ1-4	CASSQVPGQTNEKLFF	TGCGCCAGCAGCCAGGTGCCGGGACAGACTAATGAAAAACTGTTTTTT
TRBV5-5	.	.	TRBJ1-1	CASSLNLMGNTEAFF	TGTGCCAGCAGCTTGAATCTCATGGGCAACACTGAAGCTTTCTTT
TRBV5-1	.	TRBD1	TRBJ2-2	CATRGSTGELFF	TGCGCCACCAGGGGGTCGACCGGGGAGCTGTTTTTT
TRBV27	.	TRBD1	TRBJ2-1	CASSERQGPLNEQFF	TGTGCCAGCAGTGAGCGACAGGGGCCCTTGAATGAGCAGTTCTTC
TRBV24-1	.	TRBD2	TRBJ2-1	CATSDPGLAGDRSYNEQFF	TGTGCCACCAGTGACCCCGGACTAGCGGGAGACCGCTCCTACAATGAGCAGTTCTTC
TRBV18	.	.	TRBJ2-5	CASSTDTFKTQYF	TGTGCCAGCTCAACAGACACGTTTAAGACCCAGTACTTC
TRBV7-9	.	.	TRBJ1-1	CASSRIVREGNTEAFF	TGTGCCAGCAGCAGAATCGTTCGGGAAGGGAACACTGAAGCTTTCTTT
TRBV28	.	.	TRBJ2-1	CASSLSLGDFYEQFF	TGTGCCAGCAGTTTGTCCTTAGGAGACTTCTATGAGCAGTTCTTC
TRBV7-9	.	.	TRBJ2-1	CASSLVILGRGVYNEQFF	TGTGCCAGCAGCTTGGTAATCCTAGGCAGGGGGGTTTACAATGAGCAGTTCTTC
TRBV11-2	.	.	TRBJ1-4	CASSNGDLGGEKLFF	TGTGCCAGCAGCAATGGGGACTTAGGAGGTGAAAAACTGTTTTTT
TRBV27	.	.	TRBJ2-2	CASSPRTVRGTGELFF	TGTGCCAGCAGTCCCCGGACCGTCCGGGGCACCGGGGAGCTGTTTTTT
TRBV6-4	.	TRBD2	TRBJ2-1	CASRRTGTSLGEQFF	TGTGCCAGCAGGCGAACCGGGACTAGTCTCGGTGAGCAGTTCTTC
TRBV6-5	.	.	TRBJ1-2	CASSSQHGNVYGYTF	TGTGCCAGCAGTTCCCAACACGGGAATGTCTATGGCTACACCTTC
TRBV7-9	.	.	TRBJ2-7	CASSLGSGFTDNEQYF	TGTGCCAGCAGCTTAGGTTCTGGCTTCACGGATAACGAGCAGTACTTC
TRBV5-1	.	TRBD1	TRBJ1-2	CASSLGDRANYGYTF	TGCGCCAGCAGCTTGGGAGACAGGGCGAACTATGGCTACACCTTC
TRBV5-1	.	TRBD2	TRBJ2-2	CASSSYLAGTNTGELFF	TGCGCCAGCAGCTCTTATCTAGCGGGCACGAACACCGGGGAGCTGTTTTTT
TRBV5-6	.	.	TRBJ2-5	CASSARETQYF	TGTGCCAGCAGCGCTCGGGAGACCCAGTACTTC
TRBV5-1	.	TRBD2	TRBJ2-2	CASSLALAVQTGELFF	TGCGCCAGCAGCTTGGCCCTAGCGGTGCAAACCGGGGAGCTGTTTTTT
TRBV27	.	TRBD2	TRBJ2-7	CASAPRTSGKDYEQYF	TGTGCCAGCGCCCCCCGGACTAGCGGAAAAGACTACGAGCAGTACTTC
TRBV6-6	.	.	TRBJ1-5	CASRPGENSNQPQHF	TGCGCCAGCAGGCCCGGAGAGAATAGCAATCAGCCCCAGCATTTT
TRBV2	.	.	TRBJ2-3	CASSFTDTQYF	TGTGCCAGCAGCTTCACAGATACGCAGTATTTT
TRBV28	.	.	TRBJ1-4	CASRAGANEKLFF	TGTGCCAGCAGGGCGGGAGCTAATGAAAAACTGTTTTTT
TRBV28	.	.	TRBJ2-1	CASSWARLNNEQFF	TGTGCCAGCAGTTGGGCTAGACTGAACAATGAGCAGTTCTTC
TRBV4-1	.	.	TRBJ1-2	CASSQDNIGFYTF	TGCGCCAGCAGCCAAGATAATATCGGGTTCTACACCTTC
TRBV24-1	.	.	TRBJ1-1	CATSRGGGANTEAFF	TGTGCCACCAGTCGCGGAGGAGGGGCGAACACTGAAGCTTTCTTT
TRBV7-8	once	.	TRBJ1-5	CASSRVLSNQPQHF	TGTGCCAGCAGCCGTGTCTTGAGCAATCAGCCCCAGCATTTT
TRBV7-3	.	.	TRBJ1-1	CASSRGGRTEAFF	TGTGCCAGCAGTCGGGGGGGGCGGACTGAAGCTTTCTTT
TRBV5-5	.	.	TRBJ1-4	CASSPPGPKTEKLFF	TGTGCCAGCAGCCCTCCGGGACCTAAAACTGAAAAACTGTTTTTT
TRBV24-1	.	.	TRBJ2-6	CATSDRGISGANVLTF	TGTGCCACCAGTGACAGGGGCATATCTGGGGCCAACGTCCTGACTTTC
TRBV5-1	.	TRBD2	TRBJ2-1	CASSPPTSGGLNEQFF	TGCGCCAGCAGCCCGCCGACTAGCGGGGGCCTCAATGAGCAGTTCTTC
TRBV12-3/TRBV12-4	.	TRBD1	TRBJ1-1	CASSLGQGEAFF	TGTGCCAGCAGCCTAGGACAGGGTGAAGCTTTCTTT
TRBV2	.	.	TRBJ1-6	CASNLYVPPTSPLHF	TGTGCCAGCAATCTCTACGTTCCCCCCACTTCACCCCTCCACTTT
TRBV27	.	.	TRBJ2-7	CASNGEQYF	TGTGCCAGCAACGGCGAGCAGTACTTC
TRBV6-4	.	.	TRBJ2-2	CASSALGVTNTGELFF	TGTGCCAGCAGTGCGCTGGGGGTAACGAACACCGGGGAGCTGTTTTTT
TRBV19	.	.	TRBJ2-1	CASSQGLGSYNEQFF	TGTGCCAGTAGTCAGGGGTTGGGCTCCTACAATGAGCAGTTCTTC
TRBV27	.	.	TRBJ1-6	CASSLSMGGGSPLHF	TGTGCCAGCAGTTTATCGATGGGGGGAGGCTCACCCCTCCACTTT
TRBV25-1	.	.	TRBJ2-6	CASGGGSGANVLTF	TGTGCCAGTGGAGGGGGGTCTGGGGCCAACGTCCTGACTTTC
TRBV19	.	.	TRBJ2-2	CASTPRGRTVNTGELFF	TGTGCCAGTACCCCCCGTGGGCGGACAGTGAACACCGGGGAGCTGTTTTTT
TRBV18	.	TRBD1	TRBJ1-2	CASSTTGGSSYGYTF	TGTGCCAGCTCAACGACAGGGGGGAGCTCCTATGGCTACACCTTC
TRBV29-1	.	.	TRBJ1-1	CSVVGRARTEAFF	TGCAGCGTTGTGGGGCGGGCAAGGACTGAAGCTTTCTTT
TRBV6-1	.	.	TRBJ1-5	CASSEALGRGNNQPQHF	TGTGCCAGCAGCGAAGCTCTTGGGCGGGGCAACAATCAGCCCCAGCATTTT
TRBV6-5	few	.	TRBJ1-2	CASKGGSFYGYTF	TGTGCCAGCAAAGGGGGGTCCTTCTATGGCTACACCTTC
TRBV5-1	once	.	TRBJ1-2	CASSSTGSYGYTF	TGCGCCAGCAGCTCCACCGGTTCCTATGGCTACACCTTC
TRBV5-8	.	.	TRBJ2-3	CASSLVLIQGSSTQYF	TGTGCCAGCAGCTTGGTCTTGATACAGGGTAGTAGTACGCAGTATTTT
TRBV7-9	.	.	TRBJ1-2	CASSQDMGRGYTF	TGTGCCAGCAGCCAGGACATGGGAAGAGGCTACACCTTC
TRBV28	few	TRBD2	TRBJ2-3	CASSLPGLVPNTQYF	TGTGCCAGCAGTTTGCCGGGACTAGTTCCCAATACGCAGTATTTT
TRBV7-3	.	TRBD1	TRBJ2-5	CASNQGQGLETQYF	TGTGCCAGCAACCAGGGACAGGGGCTTGAGACCCAGTACTTC
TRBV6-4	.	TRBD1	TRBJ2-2	CASSDRANGELFF	TGTGCCAGCTCGGACAGGGCTAACGGGGAGCTGTTTTTT
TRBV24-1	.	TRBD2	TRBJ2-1	CATRPSGGRYNEQFF	TGTGCCACCCGACCTAGCGGGGGGCGCTACAATGAGCAGTTCTTC